The following is a T cell receptor (beta chain) sequence with its context. Its specificity is not known. The libraries were made with immunoSEQ v3.0 at survey level. Clones were sequenced by immunoSEQ multiplex PCR, and TCRdb holds only the in-frame ones, with some missing. The data show tens of thousands of clones, 75% to 95% seen once. This sample was taken from a study of long-term antiretroviral therapy in people with HIV. Overall study findings and caveats: Transplant-donor-level diversity was not reached after ART, though diversity increased. Pre-ART expanded clones dominated the repertoire at every time point. Blood in the study was drawn between the mid-2000s and the late 2010s, possibly under older ART regimens, which may be less effective than current ones.

The sequencing here drew on unsorted PBMCs, taken about 5.3 years after starting antiretroviral therapy. The receptor was derived from a woman aged 40-49 years with HIV.

The CDR3 DNA is TGTGCCAGCAGTCCCGTAATCGGGTCCTACGAGCAGTACTTC. It is translated as CASSPVIGSYEQYF. This sequence joins TRBV27 and TRBJ2-7; D not resolved. This CDR3 comprises 14 residues. V gave up 5 bases and J gave up 1 base, with 12 bases separating them. Germline V gene data show CDR1 as MNHEY and CDR2 as SMNVEV (reference sequence).